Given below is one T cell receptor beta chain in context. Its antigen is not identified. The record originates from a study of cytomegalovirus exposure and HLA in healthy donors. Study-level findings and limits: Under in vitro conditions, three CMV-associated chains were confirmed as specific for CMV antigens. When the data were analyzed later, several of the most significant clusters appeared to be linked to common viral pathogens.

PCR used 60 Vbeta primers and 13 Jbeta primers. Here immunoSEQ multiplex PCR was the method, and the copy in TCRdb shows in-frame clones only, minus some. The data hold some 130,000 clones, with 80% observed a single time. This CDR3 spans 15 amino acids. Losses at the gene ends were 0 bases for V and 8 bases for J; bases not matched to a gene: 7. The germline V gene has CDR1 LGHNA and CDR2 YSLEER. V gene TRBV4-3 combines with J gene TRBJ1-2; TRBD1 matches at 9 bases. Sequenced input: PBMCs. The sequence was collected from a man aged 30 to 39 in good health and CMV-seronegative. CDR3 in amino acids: CASSQDTGTGIGYTF. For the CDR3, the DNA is TGCGCCAGCAGCCAAGATACCGGGACAGGGATCGGCTACACCTTC.